The next 15 T cell receptor beta chains were all read from a single sample in a study of shared clonotypes between healthy human individuals. The table came from immunoSEQ multiplex PCR; TCRdb's copy has only in-frame clones and leaves some out. The table lists over 950,000 clones, about 72% of them singletons. Material: memory CD4+ T cells from PBMCs. Indicated subset: CD45RA-negative fraction. These receptors were taken from a man in his late teens or twenties in good health. Some clones in this sample may be carry-over from other donors' samples.

Turning to this clone: Other DNA sequences of this sample code for an identical CDR3. The rearrangement links TRBV6-5 to TRBJ2-2; 10 bases are a match to TRBD2. With V trimmed by 4 bases and J by 7 bases, 9 bases remained unmatched. The CDR3 covers 16 residues. Germline CDR1 MNHEY, CDR2 SVGAGI. The CDR3 protein is CASSWTLAGVGGELFF. CDR3 nucleotide sequence: TGTGCCAGCAGTTGGACTCTAGCGGGAGTGGGCGGGGAGCTGTTTTTT.

This clone was counted a single time. The chain is built from TRBV18 and TRBJ2-1, with 10 nucleotides matching TRBD2. V lost 3 bases and J lost 4; bases outside the gene matches: 6. Germline V gene lookup returns CDR1 KGHSH and CDR2 LQKENI. CDR3 length: 16 amino acids. In DNA form, the CDR3 reads TGTGCCAGCTCACCGTCGGGACTAGCGCGATACAATGAGCAGTTCTTC. As protein: CASSPSGLARYNEQFF.

The chain uses TRBV7-3 and TRBJ1-2; 8 nucleotides align to TRBD1. The CDR3 loop spans 18 amino acids. V was pared by 2 bases and J by 4 bases, with 15 bases of the junction left unmatched. Germline V gives CDR1 SGHTA, CDR2 FQGTGA. The CDR3 spells CASSLVFREGQGGYGYTF. The CDR3 DNA follows: TGTGCCAGCAGCTTAGTTTTTCGGGAAGGACAGGGAGGCTATGGCTACACCTTC.

Points on this clone: The same CDR3 can be traced to other DNA sequences in this sample. This chain links TRBV29-1 with TRBJ2-3; 8 nucleotides align to TRBD2. The CDR3 contains 13 residues. V shed 3 bases, J shed 3 bases, and the junction held 2 bases outside the gene matches. Germline loops: CDR1 SQVTM, CDR2 ANQGSEA. As DNA, the CDR3 is TGCAGCGTTGATTCGGGGGGGACAGATACGCAGTATTTT. This codes for CSVDSGGTDTQYF.

This clone was seen more than once but under ten times. The rearrangement uses TRBV13 and TRBJ1-1; unclear D gene. The CDR3 is 14 amino acids. Germline CDR1 and CDR2: PRHDT and FYEKMQ (reference sequence). V was shortened by 8 bases and J by 4 bases, with 17 bases between the two germline ends. In DNA, the CDR3 is TGTGCCAGCCGACCCTTTGAGGGTCGCACTGAAGCTTTCTTT. Translating gives CASRPFEGRTEAFF.

The chain has TRBV30 and TRBJ2-3; 8 nucleotides align to TRBD1. The CDR3 consists of 14 residues. J gave up 6 bases and V 0 bases, and 5 bases lay outside the gene matches. Germline CDR1 and CDR2: GTSNPN and SVGIG (reference sequence). Here the CDR3 reads CAWSVDRGLDTQYF. Here the CDR3 DNA reads TGTGCCTGGAGTGTAGACAGGGGTTTGGATACGCAGTATTTT.

On this clone: The junction departs from the called germline gene at one end, perhaps through a read error. The chain uses TRBV4-2 and TRBJ1-1, with D maybe TRBD1 (5 bases). CDR1 is LGHNA, CDR2 YNFKEQ, per germline. CDR3 size: 15 residues. As DNA, the CDR3 is TGTGCCAGCACCCTCGCCGGGACGGTGAAAACTGAAGCTTTCTTT. It codes for CASTLAGTVKTEAFF.

The chain employs TRBV28 and TRBJ2-2; D unresolved. Germline CDR1 is MDHEN and CDR2 is SYDVKM. V lost 3 bases to trimming and J lost 0 bases, with 5 bases between them. The CDR3 totals 14 residues. The CDR3 DNA reads as TGTGCCAGCAGTTTTCAAGCGAACACCGGGGAGCTGTTTTTT. Translation gives CASSFQANTGELFF.

The V and J genes are TRBV7-2 and TRBJ1-5; D gene uncertain. Germline V gives CDR1 SGHTA, CDR2 FQGNSA. Trimming took off 2 bases at V and 1 base at J, with 12 bases between the two ends. This CDR3 contains 16 residues. CDR3 in amino acids: CASSLFRAVSNQPQHF. In nucleotides, the CDR3 is TGTGCCAGCAGCTTATTTAGGGCGGTAAGCAATCAGCCCCAGCATTTT.

The chain uses TRBV11-2 and TRBJ2-7, with 9 bases lining up with TRBD2. Germline loops: CDR1 SGHAT, CDR2 FQNNGV. V shed 5 bases and J 2 bases; nucleotides not matched to a gene: 7. CDR3 length equals 15 residues. In nucleotides, the CDR3 is TGTGCCAGCAGCCCGGGTGCGGGAGGGACCTACGAGCAGTACTTC. As protein: CASSPGAGGTYEQYF.

This clone was counted a few times. The chain carries TRBV18 and TRBJ2-2; maybe TRBD2 (6 bases). From germline, CDR1 is KGHSH and CDR2 LQKENI. The CDR3 loop spans 16 amino acids. The V end lost 6 bases, the J end lost 3 bases, and 17 bases lay between the germline ends. CDR3 nucleotides: TGTGCCAGCTCCCTAAGGCCCGGGAGTCACACCGGGGAGCTGTTTTTT. Residues: CASSLRPGSHTGELFF.

A few counts support this clone. The chain joins TRBV18 to TRBJ1-3; 7 bases match TRBD1. This CDR3 has 15 residues. CDR1 and CDR2 (germline): KGHSH, LQKENI. Trimming cost V 6 bases and J 0 bases; bases outside gene matches: 5. Here the CDR3 reads CASSRDSLSGNTIYF. DNA of the CDR3: TGTGCCAGCTCCCGGGACAGTCTCTCTGGAAACACCATATATTTT.

The CDR3 nucleotides are TGTGCCAGCAGCCTCCTCGGCCGGACTAGCGCGTCCCAGTACTTC. It codes for CASSLLGRTSASQYF. The chain combines TRBV14 with TRBJ2-5, with 9 bases identical to TRBD2. CDR1 and CDR2 from the germline V gene are SGHDN and FVKESK. This CDR3 is 15 amino acids long. J lost 9 bases, V lost 4 bases, and 12 bases had no gene match.

This chain joins TRBV7-9 and TRBJ2-1, with 13 nucleotides matching TRBD2. V gave up 3 bases and J gave up 8 bases; unmatched junction bases: 4. CDR3 length: 15 amino acids. CDR1 is SEHNR, CDR2 FQNEAQ, per germline (reference sequence). The chain's CDR3 is CASSFRGLAGDEQFF. The DNA of the CDR3 is TGTGCCAGCAGCTTTCGCGGACTAGCGGGAGATGAGCAGTTCTTC.

The rearrangement links TRBV5-6 to TRBJ2-3; D possibly matches TRBD1 or TRBD2 (5 bases each). Germline CDR1 is SGHDT and CDR2 is YYEEEE. V dropped 0 bases and J dropped 1 base, with 15 bases sitting between them. The length of the CDR3 is 17 residues. CDR3 in amino acids: CASSLDLTADRTDTQYF. CDR3 DNA: TGTGCCAGCAGCTTGGATCTGACAGCGGACCGCACAGATACGCAGTATTTT.